Shown below are 21 T cell receptor beta chains from a single sample sequenced in a study of beta chain features in type 1 diabetes. All of the isolated RNA was reverse transcribed, so expressed TCRB transcripts were sequenced. Libraries were prepared by immunoSEQ multiplex PCR; TCRdb keeps only in-frame clonotypes and omits some of them. The table has roughly 250,000 clones, about 63% seen once. The sample was naive CD4+ T cells from blood. The receptors here all came from a man under 40 in good health.

V is TRBV29-1 and J is TRBJ2-3; a possible D gene is TRBD1 (6 bases). Germline loops: CDR1 SQVTM, CDR2 ANQGSEA. This CDR3 comprises 14 residues. V was clipped by 2 bases and J by 2 bases, with 11 bases between them. Here the CDR3 DNA reads TGCAGCGTTGAACAGGGGACCTCCACAGATACGCAGTATTTT. Translating gives CSVEQGTSTDTQYF.

This clone has just one count. The chain recombines TRBV25-1 with TRBJ1-2, with unresolved D. V lost 3 bases, J lost 8 bases, and 10 bases lay in between. CDR1 is MGHDK and CDR2 is SYGVNS in the germline V gene. This CDR3 region has 12 residues. The CDR3 loop is CASSDPGQGYTF. The CDR3 DNA is TGTGCCAGCAGTGACCCGGGCCAGGGCTACACCTTC.

CDR3 region: CSVEVGANEQYF. For the CDR3, the DNA is TGCAGCGTTGAAGTCGGGGCGAACGAGCAGTACTTC. The chain combines TRBV29-1 with TRBJ2-7; either TRBD1 or TRBD2 may supply D (5 bases each). V was shortened by 1 base and J by 5 bases, with 9 bases between the two germline ends. The germline CDR1 and CDR2 sequences are SQVTM and ANQGSEA. The CDR3 covers 12 residues.

The chain links TRBV29-1 to TRBJ2-5; 9 bases map to TRBD1. J gave up 9 bases and V 3 bases, and 11 bases lay outside the gene matches. Germline V gene sequence: CDR1 SQVTM, CDR2 ANQGSEA. CDR3 length: 14 residues. CDR3 in amino acids: CSVERAQGAKAQYF. The CDR3 nucleotides are TGCAGCGTTGAGAGGGCACAGGGGGCTAAGGCCCAGTACTTC.

The V call is TRBV5-1, the J call TRBJ1-1, with D perhaps matching TRBD1 (6 bases). CDR3 length: 14 amino acids. Germline values: CDR1 SGHRS, CDR2 YFSETQ. Deletions cut 0 bases from V and 1 base from J, with 7 bases between. CDR3 sequence (DNA): TGCGCCAGCAGCTTGGGACAGGAGAACACTGAAGCTTTCTTT. Protein: CASSLGQENTEAFF.

This clone came up once. The chain is built from TRBV11-2 and TRBJ1-1; D ambiguous. Germline V gene sequence: CDR1 SGHAT, CDR2 FQNNGV. V was trimmed by 1 base and J by 6 bases, leaving 6 bases between them. The CDR3 is 12 residues long. The CDR3 region has the DNA TGTGCCAGCAGCTTAGTGACGCCTGAAGCTTTCTTT. Translating it yields CASSLVTPEAFF.

V and J are TRBV30 and TRBJ1-3; TRBD1 might be the D (5 bases). Germline-derived CDR1 and CDR2 are GTSNPN and SVGIG (reference sequence). The CDR3 consists of 15 residues. The germline V and J ends were trimmed by 0 bases and 0 bases, with 9 bases remaining between them. The DNA of the CDR3 is TGTGCCTGGAGTGTCGGGACTCTCTCTGGAAACACCATATATTTT. It yields the protein CAWSVGTLSGNTIYF.

The gene calls are TRBV29-1 and TRBJ2-5, with TRBD2 as a possible D gene (5 bases). V gave up 7 bases and J gave up 5 bases, with 23 bases separating them. The CDR3 has 15 amino acids. The V gene's germline CDR1 is SQVTM and CDR2 ANQGSEA. In DNA form, the CDR3 reads TGCAGCGCCACGACACCGATGAGTCGAGGGGAGACCCAGTACTTC. Translation gives CSATTPMSRGETQYF.

The chain recombines TRBV7-9 with TRBJ2-7; the D is unclear. The CDR3 is made up of 13 amino acids. Trimming removed 5 bases at V and 5 bases at J, with 13 bases between. The germline V gene encodes CDR1 SEHNR and CDR2 FQNEAQ (reference sequence). The CDR3 DNA reads TGTGCCAGCAGCCTCCAGTTGCTCGACGAGCAGTACTTC. It yields the protein CASSLQLLDEQYF.

The gene calls are TRBV29-1 and TRBJ1-1; D is perhaps TRBD1 (6 bases). The germline V gene encodes CDR1 SQVTM and CDR2 ANQGSEA. The V gene lost 8 bases and the J gene lost 1 base, with 14 bases spanning the gap. The CDR3 sequence is 13 residues long. CDR3 in DNA: TGCAGCTGTTCCGTGGACAGGAACACTGAAGCTTTCTTT. It yields the protein CSCSVDRNTEAFF.

V gene TRBV7-9 combines with J gene TRBJ2-1; D is tentatively TRBD1 or TRBD2 (5 bases each). From germline, CDR1 is SEHNR and CDR2 FQNEAQ (reference sequence). V lost 4 bases, J lost 5 bases, and 9 bases lay in between. The CDR3 totals 13 residues. This CDR3 is CASSWDGNNEQFF. CDR3 bases: TGTGCCAGCAGCTGGGACGGAAACAATGAGCAGTTCTTC.

V usage is TRBV5-1 and J usage is TRBJ2-1, with TRBD2 matching 13 bases. V trimming: 7 bases; J trimming: 5 bases; junction bases outside the gene matches: 6. Germline CDR1 reads SGHRS; CDR2 reads YFSETQ. The CDR3 consists of 15 residues. DNA for the CDR3: TGCGCCAGCGGACCCGGGACTAGCGGGAACAATGAGCAGTTCTTC. It translates to CASGPGTSGNNEQFF. Complete variable domain (other parts from reference TRBV5-1 and TRBJ2-1): KAGVTQTPRYLIKTRGQQVTLSCSPISGHRSVSWYQQTPGQGLQFLFEYFSETQRNKGNFPGRFSGRQFSNSRSEMNVSTLELGDSALYLCASGPGTSGNNEQFFGPGTRLTVL.

This chain uses TRBV10-3 with TRBJ2-4; TRBD1 agrees at 8 bases. With 0 bases clipped from V and 4 bases from J, the junction kept 11 bases outside the gene matches. CDR3 length: 18 residues. Germline V gives CDR1 ENHRY, CDR2 SYGVKD. Here the CDR3 DNA reads TGTGCCATCAGTGAGTCTAGGTCACAGGGGGATCGGAAAAACATTCAGTACTTC. Its protein is CAISESRSQGDRKNIQYF.

Points on this clone: This same CDR3 is encoded by further DNA sequences in the sample. The CDR3 here is CAWSVQAQETQYF. The CDR3 DNA reads TGTGCCTGGAGTGTACAGGCCCAAGAGACCCAGTACTTC. This chain links TRBV30 with TRBJ2-5, with D perhaps TRBD1 (5 bases). The germline V and J ends were trimmed by 0 bases and 1 base, with 6 bases remaining between them. The CDR3 covers 13 residues. Looked up from germline, CDR1 is GTSNPN and CDR2 is SVGIG (reference sequence). Using reference TRBV30 and TRBJ2-5 for the parts outside the CDR3, the full variable domain is SQTIHQWPATLVQPVGSPLSLECTVEGTSNPNLYWYRQAAGRGLQLLFYSVGIGQISSEVPQNLSASRPQDRQFILSSKKLLLSDSGFYLCAWSVQAQETQYFGPGTRLLVL.

The chain recombines TRBV28 with TRBJ2-7, with D possibly being TRBD2 (6 bases). Germline V lookup: CDR1 MDHEN, CDR2 SYDVKM. The CDR3 has 12 residues. The germline V and J ends were trimmed by 6 bases and 1 base, with 7 bases remaining between them. This CDR3 reads CASSRGSYEQYF. In DNA form, the CDR3 reads TGTGCCAGCAGCCGGGGGTCCTACGAGCAGTACTTC.

The chain employs TRBV30 and TRBJ2-5; tentatively, D is TRBD1 (6 bases). The CDR3 is 14 residues long. In germline, CDR1 is GTSNPN, CDR2 SVGIG (reference sequence). V gave up 3 bases and J gave up 4 bases, with 15 bases separating them. This CDR3 is CAWSQGRWGETQYF. CDR3 nucleotide sequence: TGTGCCTGGAGCCAGGGGCGTTGGGGAGAGACCCAGTACTTC.

This clone was counted once. CDR3 sequence reads: CASRRQGDGYEQYF. As DNA, the CDR3 is TGTGCCAGCAGGCGACAGGGCGACGGCTACGAGCAGTACTTC. The gene calls are TRBV14 and TRBJ2-7; TRBD1 matches at 7 bases. Germline loops: CDR1 SGHDN, CDR2 FVKESK. V lost 6 bases to trimming and J lost 3 bases; unmatched junction nucleotides: 8. The CDR3 consists of 14 residues.

The V and J genes are TRBV4-3 and TRBJ2-1; 10 bases line up with TRBD1. The V and J ends lost 0 bases and 6 bases, in that order; junction bases with no gene match: 2. Germline V gene lookup returns CDR1 LGHNA and CDR2 YSLEER. CDR3 length: 15 residues. CDR3 sequence: CASSQEGTGVNEQFF. The CDR3 region has the DNA TGCGCCAGCAGCCAAGAAGGGACAGGGGTCAATGAGCAGTTCTTC.

This clone was recorded once. V gene TRBV29-1 combines with J gene TRBJ2-3; D remains ambiguous. Germline CDR1 and CDR2: SQVTM and ANQGSEA. The germline V and J ends were trimmed by 4 bases and 2 bases, with 10 bases remaining between them. This CDR3 contains 13 residues. As DNA, the CDR3 is TGCAGCGTTGGGTCAGCCCTCACAGATACGCAGTATTTT. It codes for CSVGSALTDTQYF.

A few counts support this clone. This same CDR3 is encoded by further DNA sequences in the sample. The chain uses TRBV29-1 and TRBJ2-1, with D unclear. Germline lookup yields CDR1 SQVTM and CDR2 ANQGSEA. This CDR3 region has 9 residues. Trimming took off 4 bases at V and 8 bases at J, with 3 bases between the two ends. The CDR3 DNA reads TGCAGCGTTGCCGATGAGCAGTTCTTC. This translates into CSVADEQFF.

This clone was seen once. Other nucleotide sequences in the sample specify the same CDR3. The genes are TRBV5-4 and TRBJ2-5, with 7 bases lining up with TRBD2. This CDR3 contains 14 residues. From germline, CDR1 is SGHNT and CDR2 YYREEE (reference sequence). Trimming at V came to 0 bases and at J to 4 bases, leaving 3 bases not matched to a gene. The CDR3 region has the DNA TGTGCCAGCAGCTTGGGACTAGCTGGAGAGACCCAGTACTTC. This gives the protein CASSLGLAGETQYF.